This T cell receptor (beta chain) emerged from a study of CD8 T cells in Susac syndrome. Reverse transcription used about 0.45 to 1 ug RNA and random hexamers. TCRdb itself ran the immunoSEQ multiplex PCR reads through MiXCR, one entry per CDR3 protein. The profile shows approximately 300,000 distinct CDR3 sequences, roughly 85% of them singletons. Germline-derived CDR1 and CDR2 are MDHEN and SYDVKM. V was pared by 5 bases and J by 6 bases, with 15 bases between. The CDR3 covers 14 residues. The sample was CD8+ T cells from PBMCs. The chain carries TRBV28 and TRBJ2-3; D gene unclear. This sequence originates from a human donor with multiple sclerosis. The CDR3 DNA is TGTGCCAGCAGTCCCCTTGCCTCAACGGATACGCAGTATTTT. Protein product: CASSPLASTDTQYF.